Below, 5 T cell receptor beta chains from the same sample are listed, as sequenced in a study of shared clonotypes between healthy human individuals. The assay was immunoSEQ multiplex PCR, and TCRdb's table has in-frame clones only and misses some. The sample has approximately 710,000 clones; 90% are singletons. Sequenced: memory CD8+ T cells from PBMCs. The subset denotes: CD45RO+ cells pooled with CCR7-negative TemRA cells. The receptor source for this set is a young man in good health. Some clones in this sample may be carry-over from other donors' samples.

The J gene is TRBJ2-5, the V gene TRBV27, with TRBD2 identical over 10 bases. V shed 6 bases and J 2 bases; nucleotides not matched to a gene: 6. Per the germline V gene, CDR1 is MNHEY and CDR2 is SMNVEV (reference sequence). The CDR3 spans 15 residues. The CDR3: CASRGAGGLQETQYF. DNA for the CDR3: TGTGCCAGCAGGGGAGCGGGAGGGTTACAAGAGACCCAGTACTTC.

This sequence joins TRBV13 and TRBJ2-5, with D tentatively TRBD1 or TRBD2 (5 bases each). CDR3 length: 15 residues. The germline V and J ends were trimmed by 5 bases and 3 bases, with 16 bases remaining between them. The germline gives CDR1 PRHDT, CDR2 FYEKMQ (reference sequence). CDR3 DNA sequence: TGTGCCAGCAGCCACGCCTCGGGACCGAAAGAGACCCAGTACTTC. Encoded protein: CASSHASGPKETQYF.

The chain carries TRBV25-1 and TRBJ1-3; D is possibly TRBD1 (6 bases). The CDR3 runs 14 residues. Germline lookup yields CDR1 MGHDK and CDR2 SYGVNS. V lost 3 bases and J 4 bases, leaving 10 bases between the germline ends. The CDR3 nucleotides read TGTGCCAGCAGTGAGACAGGTTGGGGAAACACCATATATTTT. Protein: CASSETGWGNTIYF.

The chain is built from TRBV9 and TRBJ2-5, with D possibly TRBD2 on 5 matching bases. From germline, CDR1 is SGDLS and CDR2 YYNGEE. There are 16 residues in the CDR3. Trimming removed 0 bases at V and 0 bases at J, with 12 bases between. The CDR3 spells CASSVEPQEDQETQYF. The CDR3 DNA reads TGTGCCAGCAGCGTAGAACCGCAGGAGGACCAAGAGACCCAGTACTTC.

This chain joins TRBV9 and TRBJ1-3; D possibly corresponds to TRBD1 (6 bases). Trimming took 4 bases from V and 8 from J, leaving 10 bases between them. Germline V gives CDR1 SGDLS, CDR2 YYNGEE. The CDR3 has 12 residues. CDR3 coding DNA: TGTGCCAGCAGCCCCCGGGGGCACACCATATATTTT. It translates to CASSPRGHTIYF. Complete variable domain (other parts from reference TRBV9 and TRBJ1-3): DSGVTQTPKHLITATGQRVTLRCSPRSGDLSVYWYQQSLDQGLQFLIQYYNGEERAKGNILERFSAQQFPDLHSELNLSSLELGDSALYFCASSPRGHTIYFGEGSWLTVV.